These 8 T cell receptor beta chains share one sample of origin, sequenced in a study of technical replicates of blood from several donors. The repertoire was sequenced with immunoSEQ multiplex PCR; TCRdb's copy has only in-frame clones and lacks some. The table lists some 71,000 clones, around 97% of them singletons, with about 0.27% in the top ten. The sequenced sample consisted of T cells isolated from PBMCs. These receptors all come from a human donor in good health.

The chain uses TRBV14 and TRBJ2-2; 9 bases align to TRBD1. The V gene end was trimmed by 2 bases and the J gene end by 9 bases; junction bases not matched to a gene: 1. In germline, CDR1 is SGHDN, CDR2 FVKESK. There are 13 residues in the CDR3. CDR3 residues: CASSQTGGRELFF. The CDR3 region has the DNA TGTGCCAGCAGCCAAACAGGGGGCAGGGAGCTGTTTTTT.

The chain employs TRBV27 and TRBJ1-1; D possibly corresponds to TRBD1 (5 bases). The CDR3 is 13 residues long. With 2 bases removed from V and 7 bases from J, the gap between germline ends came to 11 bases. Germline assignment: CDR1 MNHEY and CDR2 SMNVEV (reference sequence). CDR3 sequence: CASSLNWGLEAFF. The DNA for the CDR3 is TGTGCCAGCAGTTTAAACTGGGGCCTTGAAGCTTTCTTT.

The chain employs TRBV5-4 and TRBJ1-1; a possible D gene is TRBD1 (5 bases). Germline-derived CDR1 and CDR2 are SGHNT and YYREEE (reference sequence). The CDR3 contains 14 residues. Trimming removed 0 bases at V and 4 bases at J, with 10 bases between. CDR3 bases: TGTGCCAGCAGCTTGGAGGGGAGGGGCACTGAAGCTTTCTTT. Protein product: CASSLEGRGTEAFF.

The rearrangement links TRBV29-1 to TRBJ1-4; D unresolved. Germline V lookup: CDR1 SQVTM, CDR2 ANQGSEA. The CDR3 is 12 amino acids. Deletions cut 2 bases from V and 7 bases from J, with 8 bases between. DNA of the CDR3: TGCAGCGTTGAAATTGCCGGTGAAAAACTGTTTTTT. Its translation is CSVEIAGEKLFF.

In DNA, the CDR3 is TGTGCCAGCAGCTTAGCCGGGAACACCATATATTTT. Residues: CASSLAGNTIYF. This rearrangement joins TRBV7-8 to TRBJ1-3; the D is unclear. The CDR3 runs to 12 residues. CDR1 is SGHVS, CDR2 FQNEAQ, per germline. With 0 bases removed from V and 7 bases from J, the gap between germline ends came to 4 bases.

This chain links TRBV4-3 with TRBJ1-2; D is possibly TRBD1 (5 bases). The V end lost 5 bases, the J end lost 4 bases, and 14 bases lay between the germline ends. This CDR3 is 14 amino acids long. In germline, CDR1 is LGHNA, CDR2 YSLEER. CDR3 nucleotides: TGCGCCAGCAGCACAGACAGCCGATTCTATGGCTACACCTTC. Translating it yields CASSTDSRFYGYTF.

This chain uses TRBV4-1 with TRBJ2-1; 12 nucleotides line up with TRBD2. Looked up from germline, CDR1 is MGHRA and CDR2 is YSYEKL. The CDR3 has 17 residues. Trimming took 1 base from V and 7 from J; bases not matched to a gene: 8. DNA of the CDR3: TGCGCCAGCAGCCAAGGGCCGACTAGCGGGAGACGGAATGAGCAGTTCTTC. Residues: CASSQGPTSGRRNEQFF.

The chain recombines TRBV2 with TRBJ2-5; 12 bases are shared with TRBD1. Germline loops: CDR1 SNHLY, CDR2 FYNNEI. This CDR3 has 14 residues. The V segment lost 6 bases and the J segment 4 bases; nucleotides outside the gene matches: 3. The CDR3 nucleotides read TGTGCCAGCAGGGGACAGGGGGCTGGAGAGACCCAGTACTTC. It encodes CASRGQGAGETQYF.